The source of this T cell receptor (beta chain) is a study of blood T cell repertoires in COVID-19. TCRdb's copy holds only in-frame clones and misses some; the assay was immunoSEQ multiplex PCR. The sample has tens of thousands of clones, 70% to 90% seen once; the top ten hold 18%. Trimming cost V 0 bases and J 4 bases, with 11 bases left between them. This CDR3 comprises 15 residues. Germline assignment: CDR1 SGHDT and CDR2 YYEEEE. J is TRBJ1-5 and V is TRBV5-6; D is uncertain. The sequencing input was peripheral blood. This TCR derives from a woman aged 55-69 years with COVID-19, enrolled during active disease. CDR3 region: CASSLAARLNQPQHF. For the CDR3, the DNA is TGTGCCAGCAGCTTGGCCGCCAGGTTGAATCAGCCCCAGCATTTT.